The clone carrying this T cell receptor (beta chain) was seen only once. Its target is not known. Profiled with immunoSEQ multiplex PCR; TCRdb holds only in-frame clones, not every one. The repertoire includes over 50,000 clones, roughly 85% of them detected once, and under 2.5% sits in the top ten. This CDR3 has 19 residues. With V trimmed by 4 bases and J by 0 bases, 12 bases remained unmatched. The germline V gene has CDR1 MGHRA and CDR2 YSYEKL. These data belong to a study of Tregs in tolerant kidney transplant recipients. Study-level information: Related graft donors supplied nonmyeloablative bone marrow transplants, and mixed chimerism was transient. Findings and caveats of the study: Activated donor B cell expansion appeared to reveal the most relevant donor-specific TCRbeta repertoire. Some patients' samples used different primers over time, so nucleotide sequences weren't comparable.

This chain connects TRBV4-1 to TRBJ2-7; 13 bases align to TRBD2. The TCR sequence derives from a human donor who received a combined kidney and bone marrow transplant. Sequencing used Tregs from blood, obtained before the transplant. The CDR3 DNA follows: TGCGCCAGCAGCCCCTCTATGGGACTAGCGGGGAAAAGCTCCTACGAGCAGTACTTC. It encodes CASSPSMGLAGKSSYEQYF.